Below, 20 T cell receptor beta chains from the same sample are listed, as sequenced in a study of CD8 T cells in Susac syndrome. When the RNA was reverse transcribed, random hexamers were used with an input of 0.5 to 1 ug. TCRdb ran MiXCR on the immunoSEQ multiplex PCR reads and lists one entry per CDR3 protein. The table has under 550,000 distinct CDR3 sequences, approximately 85% seen once. What was sequenced was CD8+ T cells from PBMCs. The receptors shown here come from a human donor with multiple sclerosis.

J is TRBJ2-5 and V is TRBV20-1, with TRBD2 identical over 13 bases. Germline loops: CDR1 DFQATT, CDR2 SNEGSKA (reference sequence). With 1 base clipped from V and 4 bases from J, the junction kept 6 bases outside the gene matches. The CDR3 extends over 16 amino acids. In DNA form, the CDR3 reads TGCAGTGCTAGAGTCCCGGGACTAGCGGGGTCAGAGACCCAGTACTTC. Protein sequence: CSARVPGLAGSETQYF.

The chain carries TRBV12-3 or TRBV12-4 and TRBJ1-1; weak D call: TRBD1 (6 bases). V was trimmed by 6 bases and J by 5 bases, leaving 16 bases between them. The length of the CDR3 is 14 residues. For the CDR3, the DNA is TGTGCCAGCAGCCCAATCGGGGGGCGGACTGAAGCTTTCTTT. Residues: CASSPIGGRTEAFF.

The chain uses TRBV6-5 and TRBJ1-2; D uncertain. Germline V gene sequence: CDR1 MNHEY, CDR2 SVGAGI. The CDR3 contains 12 residues. V gave up 1 base and J gave up 6 bases, with 6 bases separating them. This chain's CDR3 is CASSYLGDGYTF. The CDR3 nucleotides read TGTGCCAGCAGTTACTTAGGAGATGGCTACACCTTC.

This sequence joins TRBV27 and TRBJ1-1; D not resolved. The V and J ends lost 5 bases and 4 bases respectively, with 11 bases between them. The CDR3 has 13 residues. CDR1 and CDR2 (germline): MNHEY, SMNVEV (reference sequence). The CDR3 coding sequence is TGTGCCAGCAGTCCGAGAACCCCCACTGAAGCTTTCTTT. It is translated as CASSPRTPTEAFF.

The chain has TRBV23-1 and TRBJ1-5, with TRBD1 as a possible D gene (5 bases). TRBV23-1 is an ORF; its function is uncertain. This CDR3 is 15 amino acids long. V lost 8 bases and J 0 bases, leaving 14 bases between the germline ends. The CDR3 here is CASPAGVHSNQPQHF. In DNA, the CDR3 is TGCGCCAGCCCTGCGGGGGTTCATAGCAATCAGCCCCAGCATTTT.

In nucleotides, the CDR3 is TGCGCCAGCAGCCAACCTGGACAGGGGGTTTCGCTTTTCTTT. Translating gives CASSQPGQGVSLFF. The chain carries TRBV4-1 and TRBJ1-1, with 10 bases lining up with TRBD1. This CDR3 comprises 14 residues. J lost 13 bases, V lost 2 bases, and 10 bases had no gene match. The germline gives CDR1 MGHRA, CDR2 YSYEKL.

Written as DNA, the CDR3 is TGTGCCTGGAGTGATCCCTTATCGACAGTACGCTACGAGCAGTACTTC. Protein: CAWSDPLSTVRYEQYF. The genes are TRBV30 and TRBJ2-7; maybe TRBD1 (5 bases). Germline V gives CDR1 GTSNPN, CDR2 SVGIG (reference sequence). CDR3 length equals 16 residues. Deletions cut 1 base from V and 3 bases from J, with 19 bases between.

The rearrangement joins TRBV29-1 to TRBJ2-1; TRBD1 agrees at 8 bases. Per germline, CDR1 SQVTM and CDR2 ANQGSEA. The CDR3 runs 15 residues. The junction had 6 bases not matched to a gene; V was cut back by 5 bases and J by 0 bases. The DNA of the CDR3 is TGCAGCGTTATGGGACAGGCTAGCTCCTACAATGAGCAGTTCTTC. It translates to CSVMGQASSYNEQFF.

This chain connects TRBV5-1 to TRBJ1-6; D unclear. The germline V and J ends were trimmed by 0 bases and 5 bases, with 6 bases remaining between them. The CDR3 consists of 14 residues. Germline CDR1 SGHRS, CDR2 YFSETQ. The CDR3 spells CASSLDPDNSPLHF. CDR3 in DNA: TGCGCCAGCAGCTTGGACCCAGATAATTCACCCCTCCACTTT.

Of note for this clonotype: Germline is not matched at one junction end, which may reflect a read error. The chain has TRBV11-2 and TRBJ2-1; D is uncertain. Germline V gives CDR1 SGHAT, CDR2 FQNNGV. This CDR3 contains 15 residues. In nucleotides, the CDR3 is TGTGCCGGCAGCCTACCCAAGTTTGGTTCCAATGAGCAGTTCTTC. This gives the protein CAGSLPKFGSNEQFF.

The chain employs TRBV2 and TRBJ2-7; D not resolved. CDR1 SNHLY and CDR2 FYNNEI come from the germline V gene. The germline V and J ends were trimmed by 6 bases and 3 bases, with 6 bases remaining between them. This CDR3 is 11 amino acids long. The CDR3 loop reads CASRVVYEQYF. The CDR3 DNA follows: TGTGCCAGCAGAGTGGTCTACGAGCAGTACTTC. The full variable domain, completed using reference TRBV2 and TRBJ2-7, is EPEVTQTPSHQVTQMGQEVILRCVPISNHLYFYWYRQILGQKVEFLVSFYNNEISEKSEIFDDQFSVERPDGSNFTLKIRSTKLEDSAMYFCASRVVYEQYFGPGTRLTVT.

The chain uses TRBV30 and TRBJ1-6; 9 nucleotides align to TRBD1. This CDR3 has 14 residues. With 2 bases clipped from V and 8 bases from J, the junction kept 4 bases outside the gene matches. Germline V gene data show CDR1 as GTSNPN and CDR2 as SVGIG (reference sequence). CDR3 amino acids: CAWSPGTGYSPLHF. DNA for the CDR3: TGTGCCTGGAGTCCCGGGACAGGGTATTCACCCCTCCACTTT.

The rearrangement joins TRBV5-1 to TRBJ1-1; no definite D call. V shed 8 bases and J shed 6 bases, with 17 bases lying between them. The CDR3 covers 13 residues. Germline V CDR1 and CDR2: SGHRS, YFSETQ. CDR3 region: CASRRTDVSEAFF. Here the CDR3 DNA reads TGCGCCAGTAGACGGACGGACGTCTCTGAAGCTTTCTTT.

This chain joins TRBV20-1 and TRBJ2-7, with unresolved D. V was cut by 1 base and J by 7 bases, with 14 bases left in between. This CDR3 comprises 13 residues. Germline V gene lookup returns CDR1 DFQATT and CDR2 SNEGSKA (reference sequence). CDR3 nucleotide sequence: TGCAGTGCTAGAGTCCTCCTTGAAGAGGAGCAGTACTTC. As protein: CSARVLLEEEQYF.

This chain links TRBV7-9 with TRBJ2-7; D is perhaps TRBD1 (5 bases). The CDR3 has 15 residues. The ends were cut back, 5 bases at V and 3 bases at J, with 17 bases in the middle. Germline lookup yields CDR1 SEHNR and CDR2 FQNEAQ (reference sequence). The CDR3 DNA reads as TGTGCCAGCAGCGCTCCGGCAGGGTCCCACTACGAGCAGTACTTC. This gives the protein CASSAPAGSHYEQYF. The variable domain in full, with the rest retrieved from reference TRBV7-9 and TRBJ2-7, is DTGVSQNPRHKITKRGQNVTFRCDPISEHNRLYWYRQTLGQGPEFLTYFQNEAQLEKSRLLSDRFSAERPKGSFSTLEIQRTEQGDSAMYLCASSAPAGSHYEQYFGPGTRLTVT.

The gene calls are TRBV7-9 and TRBJ1-1; D is unclear. The V end lost 5 bases, the J end lost 4 bases, and 5 bases lay between the germline ends. This CDR3 comprises 11 residues. Germline V gene sequence: CDR1 SEHNR, CDR2 FQNEAQ (reference sequence). CDR3 sequence reads: CASSPPTEAFF. The CDR3 DNA sequence: TGTGCCAGCAGCCCCCCCACTGAAGCTTTCTTT.

The chain has TRBV19 and TRBJ1-1; no firm D call. V was clipped by 0 bases and J by 2 bases, with 10 bases between them. Germline V lookup: CDR1 LNHDA, CDR2 SQIVND (reference sequence). The CDR3 sequence is 15 residues long. The CDR3 DNA is TGTGCCAGTAGTATAGATCTTATGGGAAACACTGAAGCTTTCTTT. Amino acid sequence: CASSIDLMGNTEAFF. The complete variable domain, with remaining parts taken from reference TRBV19 and TRBJ1-1, reads DGGITQSPKYLFRKEGQNVTLSCEQNLNHDAMYWYRQDPGQGLRLIYYSQIVNDFQKGDIAEGYSVSREKKESFPLTVTSAQKNPTAFYLCASSIDLMGNTEAFFGQGTRLTVV.

The rearrangement links TRBV7-9 to TRBJ2-5, with D maybe TRBD2 (5 bases). In germline, CDR1 is SEHNR, CDR2 FQNEAQ (reference sequence). The V end was cut by 5 bases, the J end by 1 base, with 14 bases between. This CDR3 spans 15 amino acids. The CDR3 spells CASSLLRTLQETQYF. CDR3 coding DNA: TGTGCCAGCAGCCTCTTGCGGACTCTCCAAGAGACCCAGTACTTC.

The chain has TRBV12-3 or TRBV12-4 and TRBJ2-1; D remains unclear. The CDR3 covers 15 residues. The ends were cut back, 5 bases at V and 1 base at J, with 12 bases in the middle. The CDR3: CASSPPPESYNEQFF. The CDR3 coding sequence is TGTGCCAGCAGTCCCCCCCCTGAGTCCTACAATGAGCAGTTCTTC.

The gene calls are TRBV19 and TRBJ2-6; D perhaps matches TRBD1 (5 bases). This CDR3 has 17 residues. Between the trimmed V and J ends, which lost 5 bases and 0 bases, there was a span of 14 bases. Germline assignment: CDR1 LNHDA and CDR2 SQIVND (reference sequence). The CDR3 spells CASSFRVDFSGANVLTF. DNA of the CDR3: TGTGCCAGTAGTTTCAGGGTGGATTTCTCTGGGGCCAACGTCCTGACTTTC.